The 5 T cell receptor beta chains presented below share a single source sample, sequenced in a study of graft-versus-host responses after intestinal transplantation. Sequencing was performed with immunoSEQ multiplex PCR; in TCRdb, only in-frame clones are kept and a portion is missing. The repertoire holds about 90,000 clones, with 85% to 95% as singletons. No antigen has been identified for these receptors. Sequencing used unstimulated CD4+ T cells sorted from spleen or lymph node cells, obtained before transplant. The receptors were gathered from a human donor who was the organ donor for an intestinal transplant.

This clone was recorded only once. The CDR3 region has the DNA TGTGCCAGTAGTAACCTAGGGAGGAACAATGAGCAGTTCTTC. Amino acid sequence: CASSNLGRNNEQFF. The chain has TRBV19 and TRBJ2-1; tentative D call: TRBD2 (6 bases). CDR1 and CDR2 from the germline V gene are LNHDA and SQIVND (reference sequence). The CDR3 spans 14 residues. The V and J ends lost 4 bases and 5 bases respectively, with 12 bases between them.

This chain links TRBV18 with TRBJ1-1; no clear D gene. V lost 6 bases, J lost 2 bases, and 10 bases lay in between. Germline CDR1 reads KGHSH; CDR2 reads LQKENI. This CDR3 spans 13 amino acids. Here the CDR3 reads CASSPRVNTEAFF. DNA for the CDR3: TGTGCCAGCTCCCCGAGGGTTAACACTGAAGCTTTCTTT.

The rearrangement uses TRBV5-5 and TRBJ1-2; 7 bases are shared with TRBD1. There are 15 residues in the CDR3. Germline CDR1 reads SGHKS; CDR2 reads YYEKEE (reference sequence). With V trimmed by 4 bases and J by 6 bases, 12 bases remained unmatched. The CDR3 sequence: CASSQETRTGDGYTF. For the CDR3, the DNA is TGTGCCAGCAGCCAAGAGACGAGGACAGGTGATGGCTACACCTTC.

The J gene is TRBJ1-1, the V gene TRBV6-1; D is uncertain. The germline V gene has CDR1 MNHNS and CDR2 SASEGT. The CDR3 consists of 13 residues. Trimming removed 7 bases from V and 2 bases from J, with 11 bases in between. The CDR3 loop reads CASKSQSNTEAFF. CDR3 in DNA: TGTGCCAGCAAATCACAGAGTAACACTGAAGCTTTCTTT.

This chain uses TRBV6-7 with TRBJ1-1; 7 bases match TRBD1. TRBV6-7 belongs to the ORF category, with a function that is uncertain. Trimming removed 7 bases from V and 5 bases from J; junction bases left unmatched: 19. This CDR3 region has 17 residues. CDR3 bases: TGTGCCAGCAAAATCTCGAAGACACGACAGGGTGGGACTGAAGCTTTCTTT. It codes for CASKISKTRQGGTEAFF.